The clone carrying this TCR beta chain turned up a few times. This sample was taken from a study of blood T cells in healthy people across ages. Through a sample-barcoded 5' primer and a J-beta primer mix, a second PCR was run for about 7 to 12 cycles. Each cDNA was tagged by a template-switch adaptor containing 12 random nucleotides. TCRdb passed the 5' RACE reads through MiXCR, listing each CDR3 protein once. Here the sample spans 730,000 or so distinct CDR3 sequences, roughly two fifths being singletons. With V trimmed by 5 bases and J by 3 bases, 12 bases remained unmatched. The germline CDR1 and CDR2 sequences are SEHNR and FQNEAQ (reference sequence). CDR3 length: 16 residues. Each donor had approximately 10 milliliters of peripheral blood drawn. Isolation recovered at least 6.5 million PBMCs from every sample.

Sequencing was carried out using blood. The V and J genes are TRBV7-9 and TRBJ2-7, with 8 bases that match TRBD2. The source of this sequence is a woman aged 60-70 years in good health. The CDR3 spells CASSPEVISGNYEQYF. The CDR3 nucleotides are TGTGCCAGCAGCCCAGAGGTGATTAGCGGGAACTACGAGCAGTACTTC. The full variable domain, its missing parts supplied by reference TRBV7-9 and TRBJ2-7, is DTGVSQNPRHKITKRGQNVTFRCDPISEHNRLYWYRQTLGQGPEFLTYFQNEAQLEKSRLLSDRFSAERPKGSFSTLEIQRTEQGDSAMYLCASSPEVISGNYEQYFGPGTRLTVT.